Listed below are T cell receptor beta chains from one sample, sequenced in a study of blood T cells in healthy people across ages. Each CDR3 protein is one row after TCRdb ran MiXCR on the 5' RACE reads. The sample lists some 1.5 million distinct CDR3 sequences, 25% to 30% seen once, with 7.7% in the top ten. Sequencing used blood. The receptor set was obtained from a woman aged 25 to 39 in good health. CDR3s include the opening cysteine and the closing phenylalanine or tryptophan. A D gene is named only where the DNA matches it firmly. Clone size is stated in some rows and not others, as once, few, many or a class when expanded.

d_gene,abundance,v_gene,j_gene,CDR3nt,CDR3aa
-,-,TRBV24-1,TRBJ2-7,TGTGCCCCGGACCCCGGGCCTTCCCGACTTCAGTACTTC,CAPDPGPSRLQYF
-,few,TRBV20-1,TRBJ2-1,TGCAGTGCTAGAAAGACTCGAGGAGGCCTCTACAATGAGCAGTTCTTC,CSARKTRGGLYNEQFF
-,few,TRBV12-3/TRBV12-4,TRBJ1-2,TGTGCCAGCTCACCGGTCGCCCCAAACGATGGCTACACCTTC,CASSPVAPNDGYTF
-,-,TRBV4-1,TRBJ1-1,TGCGCCAGCAGCCAAGTGGACGCCCGAAGGACCGAAGCTTTCTTT,CASSQVDARRTEAFF
-,many,TRBV10-3,TRBJ2-3,TGTGCCATCAGCAGCGGATCAGGAGGAGATACGCAGTATTTT,CAISSGSGGDTQYF
-,many,TRBV20-1,TRBJ2-7,TGCAGTGCGAGAAATAGGGGGACCCCCTCCTTCTACAAGCAGTACTTC,CSARNRGTPSFYKQYF
TRBD1,-,TRBV5-1,TRBJ2-3,TGCGCCAGCAGCTTAGGGACAGATTCTAGCACAGATACGCAGTATTTT,CASSLGTDSSTDTQYF
TRBD2,many,TRBV10-3,TRBJ2-1,TGTGCCATCAGTGGGCGGGAGAGCTCCTACAATGAGCAGTTCTTC,CAISGRESSYNEQFF
-,few,TRBV12-3/TRBV12-4,TRBJ1-4,TGTGCCAGCAGTCCCAACCGGGGACGGTGGGGTGAAAAACTGTTTTTT,CASSPNRGRWGEKLFF
TRBD2,-,TRBV12-3/TRBV12-4,TRBJ2-3,TGTGCCAGCAGTCGCCAGGCTAGCGGACGCACAGATGCGCAGTATTTT,CASSRQASGRTDAQYF
-,-,TRBV4-3,TRBJ1-5,TGCGCCAGCAGCCAAGTGGTTCGGAGGACAGAGGGTTATCAGCCCCAGCATTTT,CASSQVVRRTEGYQPQHF
-,many,TRBV6-5,TRBJ2-7,TGTGCCAGCAGTTACGTGGCGGTCTTTGGAGAGCAGTACTTC,CASSYVAVFGEQYF
TRBD1,-,TRBV6-2/TRBV6-3,TRBJ1-5,TGTGCCAGCAGCCCCGGGACAGTACCCAATCAGCCCCAGCATTTT,CASSPGTVPNQPQHF
-,-,TRBV7-8,TRBJ1-1,TGTGCCAGCAGCTTAATAGCGGGGAACACTGAAGCTTTCTTT,CASSLIAGNTEAFF
TRBD1,few,TRBV10-1,TRBJ1-2,TGCGCCAGCTCCGGACAGGCAGGCTATGGCTACACCTTC,CASSGQAGYGYTF